The table lists the clone carrying this T cell receptor beta chain with a few counts. Antigen specificity is unknown. The entry originates in a study of T cells in Graves' hyperthyroidism and ophthalmopathy. About the research overall: Peripheral blood was taken when the disease was first diagnosed, before any treatment began. Study observations and caveats: Ophthalmopathy and stable hyperthyroidism were told apart by a 13 V-J model.

RNA transcripts yielded amplified TCR beta CDR3 regions. The HTBI primer set was used in a first-round RT-PCR of the TCR CDR3. TCRdb fed the multiplex PCR reads into MiXCR, producing one record per CDR3 protein. This sample has about 590,000 distinct CDR3 sequences, with 14% found just once. PBMCs were obtained from over 8.5 ml fresh peripheral blood. This CDR3 comprises 16 residues. Trimming left V 3 bases short and J 5 bases short, with 19 bases between. Germline CDR1 is SGDLS and CDR2 is YYNGEE. V gene TRBV9 combines with J gene TRBJ2-3, with a possible D match to TRBD2 (7 bases). Sequencing was done on a sample of blood. The sequence came from a woman aged 18-29 years with Graves' ophthalmopathy. The chain's CDR3 is CASSGWGGGAEDTQYF. CDR3 coding DNA: TGTGCCAGCAGCGGGTGGGGGGGGGGCGCGGAAGATACGCAGTATTTT.